At least ten counts were recorded for the clone carrying this TCR beta chain. Antigen unknown. Researchers amplified the TCR beta CDR3 regions from RNA transcripts. TCR CDR3 regions were first amplified by RT-PCR with HTBI primers. Each CDR3 protein gets one entry after TCRdb re-called the multiplex PCR reads with MiXCR. The table lists around 700,000 distinct CDR3 sequences, around 20% of them singletons. The CDR3 is 15 residues long. V dropped 2 bases and J dropped 9; count of bases not matched to a gene: 6. Germline V gene lookup returns CDR1 SGHAT and CDR2 FQNNGV. This specimen comes from a study of T cells in Graves' hyperthyroidism and ophthalmopathy. Study conclusions and caveats: Ophthalmopathy was model-predicted a median roughly 6.2 months pre-onset. A 13 V-J model separated ophthalmopathy from stable hyperthyroidism.

The clonotype originates from a woman aged 50 to 60 with Graves' hyperthyroidism that later progressed to Graves' ophthalmopathy. The chain employs TRBV11-2 and TRBJ2-1; 11 nucleotides align to TRBD2. The sequencing sample was made of blood. The CDR3 is CASSLSSGGSREQFF. The CDR3 DNA reads TGTGCCAGCAGCTTATCTAGCGGGGGGTCGCGTGAGCAGTTCTTC. The entire variable domain, with the rest obtained from reference TRBV11-2 and TRBJ2-1, is as follows: EAGVAQSPRYKIIEKRQSVAFWCNPISGHATLYWYQQILGQGPKLLIQFQNNGVVDDSQLPKDRFSAERLKGVDSTLKIQPAKLEDSAVYLCASSLSSGGSREQFFGPGTRLTVL.